The 13 T cell receptor beta chains listed next were all sequenced from one sample in a study of OX40 agonist ivuxolimab in advanced cancers. The method was the immunoSEQ multiplex PCR assay. TCRdb obtained this table from immuneACCESS and retained in-frame rearrangements with V and J assigned. These tables miss some clones; where compared with another copy, unresolved V genes account for less than half of the shortfall, and the remainder is unexplained. The sample table lists tens of thousands of clones, over 80% of them with a count of one. The top ten clones comprise 14% to 15% of the sample. The sequences come from CD4+ or CD8+ T cells sorted from blood, collected in a trial of the OX40 agonist ivuxolimab. These receptors all come from an adult with an advanced solid tumor such as melanoma, head and neck, liver or kidney cancer.

This sequence joins TRBV6-1 and TRBJ2-7; no firm D call. This CDR3 has 13 residues. Germline lookup yields CDR1 MNHNS and CDR2 SASEGT. The V end lost 4 bases, the J end lost 0 bases, and 7 bases lay between the germline ends. The CDR3 region has the DNA TGTGCCAGCAGTGCTACTGGCTCCTACGAGCAGTACTTC. It codes for CASSATGSYEQYF.

This sequence joins TRBV20-1 and TRBJ1-2; tentative D call: TRBD1 (5 bases). The CDR3 runs 11 residues. Trimming pared 1 base from V and 5 bases from J, leaving 5 bases between. The germline gives CDR1 DFQATT, CDR2 SNEGSKA (reference sequence). CDR3 in amino acids: CSARAGYGYTF. The CDR3, as DNA: TGCAGTGCTAGAGCAGGGTATGGCTACACCTTC.

This chain links TRBV28 with TRBJ1-5; D gene ambiguous. This CDR3 is 17 amino acids long. The germline V gene encodes CDR1 MDHEN and CDR2 SYDVKM. The V end was cut by 2 bases, the J end by 1 base, with 15 bases between. The DNA for the CDR3 is TGTGCCAGCAGTTTAAGGATAGAAGATAGAAGCAATCAGCCCCAGCATTTT. Translating it yields CASSLRIEDRSNQPQHF.

The rearrangement joins TRBV13 to TRBJ2-5; no clear D. V was cut by 0 bases and J by 2 bases, with 7 bases left in between. This CDR3 has 14 amino acids. Germline-derived CDR1 and CDR2 are PRHDT and FYEKMQ (reference sequence). The CDR3 DNA is TGTGCCAGCAGCTTAGGGACCGCTCAAGAGACCCAGTACTTC. As protein: CASSLGTAQETQYF.

On this clone itself: Relative to the germline gene, one junction end is altered; a read error may explain this. The chain has TRBV9 and TRBJ1-1; D is unresolved. The germline V gene encodes CDR1 SGDLS and CDR2 YYNGEE. This CDR3 is built from 12 residues. Here the CDR3 DNA reads TGTGCCAGCAGCGGGAGAGGTCCTATCTCCCAGTTT. It specifies CASSGRGPISQF. Full variable domain (rest looked up from reference TRBV9 and TRBJ1-1): DSGVTQTPKHLITATGQRVTLRCSPRSGDLSVYWYQQSLDQGLQFLIQYYNGEERAKGNILERFSAQQFPDLHSELNLSSLELGDSALYFCASSGRGPISQFGQGTRLTVV.

The V call is TRBV19, the J call TRBJ1-1, with D possibly TRBD1 on 5 matching bases. V was shortened by 8 bases and J by 6 bases, with 25 bases between the two germline ends. This CDR3 is 16 amino acids long. The germline CDR1 and CDR2 sequences are LNHDA and SQIVND (reference sequence). CDR3 in DNA: TGTGCCAGTCAAGATCGGACGGGGGGGACGGTCTCTGAAGCTTTCTTT. Translation gives CASQDRTGGTVSEAFF.

The V call is TRBV6-6, the J call TRBJ1-5; no clear D. Trimming left V 5 bases short and J 5 bases short, with 7 bases between. The CDR3 consists of 12 residues. The germline V gene has CDR1 MNHNY and CDR2 SVGAGI (reference sequence). In nucleotides, the CDR3 is TGTGCCAGCAGTCAAGCCTATCAGCCCCAGCATTTT. It codes for CASSQAYQPQHF.

The J gene is TRBJ2-1, the V gene TRBV19; D unresolved. The V gene lost 4 bases and the J gene lost 9 bases, with 10 bases spanning the gap. The CDR3 totals 12 residues. Germline V gene sequence: CDR1 LNHDA, CDR2 SQIVND (reference sequence). Here the CDR3 DNA reads TGTGCCAGTAGTAGCGGATTTCCTGAGCAGTTCTTC. This encodes CASSSGFPEQFF.

The genes are TRBV7-9 and TRBJ1-2; 9 nucleotides align to TRBD1. Germline V CDR1 and CDR2: SEHNR, FQNEAQ (reference sequence). V shed 11 bases and J 5 bases; nucleotides not matched to a gene: 6. CDR3 length equals 12 residues. In nucleotides, the CDR3 is TGTGCCGGAAGGGGACAGGGATATGGCTACACCTTC. Translating gives CAGRGQGYGYTF.

The rearrangement uses TRBV27 and TRBJ1-5; TRBD1 might be the D (6 bases). V was shortened by 6 bases and J by 2 bases, with 14 bases between the two germline ends. This CDR3 has 15 residues. The germline gives CDR1 MNHEY, CDR2 SMNVEV (reference sequence). In nucleotides, the CDR3 is TGTGCCAGCAGGCCGAACAGGGCGGGCAATCAGCCCCAGCATTTT. It codes for CASRPNRAGNQPQHF.

This clone was observed a handful of times. The V call is TRBV5-8, the J call TRBJ1-6; D remains unclear. The germline gives CDR1 SGHTS, CDR2 YDEGEE. Deletions cut 0 bases from V and 10 bases from J, with 8 bases between. There are 13 residues in the CDR3. The CDR3 spells CASSLVGGSPLHF. DNA of the CDR3: TGTGCCAGCAGCTTGGTCGGTGGATCACCCCTCCACTTT.

Only one count was recorded for this clone. The chain recombines TRBV2 with TRBJ2-1; D gene ambiguous. V was trimmed by 3 bases and J by 0 bases, leaving 6 bases between them. The CDR3 has 14 amino acids. CDR1 and CDR2 (germline): SNHLY, FYNNEI. The CDR3: CASSDGSSYNEQFF. The CDR3 region has the DNA TGTGCCAGCAGTGACGGCAGCTCCTACAATGAGCAGTTCTTC.

A few counts support this clone. The rearrangement uses TRBV13 and TRBJ1-2, with a tentative D call TRBD1 (5 bases). V lost 4 bases and J 8 bases, leaving 14 bases between the germline ends. The CDR3 contains 13 residues. Germline V gene lookup returns CDR1 PRHDT and CDR2 FYEKMQ (reference sequence). The CDR3 coding sequence is TGTGCCAGCAGCTCGGGTGGGACCTCCGGCTACACCTTC. Translated: CASSSGGTSGYTF.